This is a list of T cell receptor beta chains from one sample in a study of shared clonotypes between healthy human individuals. Only in-frame clones appear in the TCRdb table, and some are missing; sequencing was by immunoSEQ multiplex PCR. The sample consists of about 2.3 million clones, approximately 93% of them appearing once. Source material: naive CD4+ T cells from PBMCs. These receptors all come from a man younger than 30 in good health. Some clones in this sample may be carry-over from other donors' samples. CDR3s include the opening cysteine and the closing phenylalanine or tryptophan. D genes are given only for firm matches. Clone size is shown for a subset of rows, as once, few, many or a class of expanded clone.

abundance	j_gene	v_gene	d_gene	CDR3nt	CDR3aa
NA	TRBJ1-1	TRBV4-2	TRBD1	TGTGCCAGCAGCCAGACCCTTCCGGACAGGGTTCCTGAAGCTTTCTTT	CASSQTLPDRVPEAFF
few	TRBJ1-2	TRBV15	TRBD1	TGTGCCACCTCCCGGGACAGGGTAGGTGGCTACACCTTC	CATSRDRVGGYTF
NA	TRBJ2-5	TRBV28	TRBD1	TGTGCCAGCAGTTCAGGCTACAGGGGGGCGACCCAGTACTTC	CASSSGYRGATQYF
NA	TRBJ1-4	TRBV7-9	NA	TGTGCCAGCAGCGAAGACAGTGCGACTGAAAAACTGTTTTTT	CASSEDSATEKLFF
NA	TRBJ1-1	TRBV5-5	NA	TGTGCCAGCAGCGAGGGACCGGGGAGGGTTACTGAAGCTTTCTTT	CASSEGPGRVTEAFF
NA	TRBJ1-2	TRBV28	NA	TGTGCCAGCGGAAACAGCTATGGCTACACCTTC	CASGNSYGYTF
NA	TRBJ2-7	TRBV7-3	TRBD2	TGTGCCAGCAGCCTCGGGACTAGCGGCCCCTACGAGCAGTACTTC	CASSLGTSGPYEQYF
NA	TRBJ1-1	TRBV28	TRBD1	TGTGCCAGCAGTAACAGGGGGAACACTGAAGCTTTCTTT	CASSNRGNTEAFF
NA	TRBJ2-3	TRBV4-2	NA	TGTGCCAGCAGCCAAGAAGCGAAAGCAGGGGATACGCAGTATTTT	CASSQEAKAGDTQYF
once	TRBJ2-1	TRBV7-2	NA	TGTGCCAGCAGCGACGAGGGGGGCCATGAGCAGTTCTTC	CASSDEGGHEQFF
NA	TRBJ2-3	TRBV2	TRBD2	TGTGCCAGCAATGAGCTAGCGGGAGTAGTAGATACGCAGTATTTT	CASNELAGVVDTQYF
NA	TRBJ1-1	TRBV14	NA	TGTGCCAGCAGCCGGGTTGACACTGAAGCTTTCTTT	CASSRVDTEAFF
NA	TRBJ2-7	TRBV5-1	TRBD1	TGCGCCAGCAGCTTGACCCGGACAGGGGTGGACGAGCAGTACTTC	CASSLTRTGVDEQYF
NA	TRBJ1-1	TRBV19	TRBD1	TGTGCCAGTAGTAAAAGGACAGGGGAGCCGGGTACTGAAGCTTTCTTT	CASSKRTGEPGTEAFF
NA	TRBJ2-5	TRBV11-2	NA	TGTGCCAGCAGCTTAGTCGGGGCAGGAGGAGAGACCCAGTACTTC	CASSLVGAGGETQYF
NA	TRBJ2-7	TRBV29-1	TRBD2	TGCAGCGTTGTATGGGCGGGAGAAAACTACGAGCAGTACTTC	CSVVWAGENYEQYF
NA	TRBJ1-5	TRBV4-1	TRBD1	TGCGCCAGCAGCCAAGATTCGGGACAGGGGGGTTATAGCAATCAGCCCCAGCATTTT	CASSQDSGQGGYSNQPQHF
once	TRBJ2-7	TRBV28	NA	TGTGCCAGCAGTTTATACGGGACGGACCCTAGGGAGCAGTACTTC	CASSLYGTDPREQYF
NA	TRBJ2-7	TRBV18	NA	TGTGCCAGCTCACCACCCGAAGTAGGGGGGTACGAGCAGTACTTC	CASSPPEVGGYEQYF
NA	TRBJ2-7	TRBV18	NA	TGTGCCAGCTCACCACCGGAGGGGCAGGACGAGCAGTACTTC	CASSPPEGQDEQYF
few	TRBJ1-5	TRBV28	NA	TGTGCCAGCAGAGCCGACCTCAATCAGCCCCAGCATTTT	CASRADLNQPQHF
NA	TRBJ2-4	TRBV18	NA	TGTGCCAGCTCACCTTACCGGGGCCCAAAGGACAAAAACATTCAGTACTTC	CASSPYRGPKDKNIQYF
once	TRBJ1-1	TRBV27	NA	TGTGCCAGCACGCCATACAACCCGGGGTCTCTCCTCGGACTCGCGAACACTGAAGCTTTCTTT	CASTPYNPGSLLGLANTEAFF
NA	TRBJ2-5	TRBV5-1	NA	TGCGCCAGCAGCTGGAACCCGGGTTCCCAAGAGACCCAGTACTTC	CASSWNPGSQETQYF